The rows below give T cell receptor beta chains drawn from one sample of a study of Graves' ophthalmopathy and Graves' hyperthyroidism. One entry per CDR3 protein, called by TCRdb with MiXCR from the multiplex PCR reads. This table holds approximately 640,000 distinct CDR3 sequences, roughly 39% found once. Material: peripheral blood. The receptors shown here come from an adult man with Graves' ophthalmopathy. CDR3s include the opening cysteine and the closing phenylalanine or tryptophan. The D gene is left open where the match is weak. Not all rows give a size; the values are once, few, many and, for expanded clones, a class.

size: -
V: TRBV3-1
D: -
J: TRBJ1-2
DNA: TGTGCCAGCAGCCAAGGTAACGGCTACTATGGCTACACCTTC
CDR3: CASSQGNGYYGYTF

size: many
V: TRBV7-2
D: -
J: TRBJ1-2
DNA: TGTGCCAGCAGCTACGGTGACGGGTATGGCTACACCTTC
CDR3: CASSYGDGYGYTF

size: many
V: TRBV25-1
D: -
J: TRBJ1-5
DNA: TGTGCCAGTGTAGACTCCGGAGGCAATCAGCCCCAGCATTTT
CDR3: CASVDSGGNQPQHF

size: -
V: TRBV25-1
D: -
J: TRBJ1-1
DNA: TGTGCCAGCGAAGGGGGACAAGCTTTCTTT
CDR3: CASEGGQAFF

size: -
V: TRBV29-1
D: TRBD1
J: TRBJ1-5
DNA: TGCAGCGTCGGGGGACAGGGGCACAATCAGCCCCAGCATTTT
CDR3: CSVGGQGHNQPQHF

size: many
V: TRBV7-9
D: -
J: TRBJ1-2
DNA: TGTGCCAGCAGCCCCGTCGAGGGACACTACACCTTC
CDR3: CASSPVEGHYTF

size: many
V: TRBV25-1
D: TRBD2
J: TRBJ2-5
DNA: TGTGCCAGCAGTGAATGGACTAGCGGGGCTCAAGAGACCCAGTACTTC
CDR3: CASSEWTSGAQETQYF

size: many
V: TRBV25-1
D: TRBD1
J: TRBJ1-2
DNA: TGTGCCAGCAGCGGAACCGGGACAGGGACCTATGGCTACACCTTC
CDR3: CASSGTGTGTYGYTF

size: few
V: TRBV5-4
D: TRBD1
J: TRBJ1-6
DNA: TGTGCCAGCAGCCGGGGAGGGACAGGGGTCCCACCCCTCCACTTT
CDR3: CASSRGGTGVPPLHF

size: -
V: TRBV5-4
D: -
J: TRBJ2-3
DNA: TGTGCCAGCAGCTTACGCGGGGCTAGCACAAATACGCAGTATTTT
CDR3: CASSLRGASTNTQYF

size: -
V: TRBV4-3
D: -
J: TRBJ1-5
DNA: TGCGCCAGCAGCCCCTCCCCAGGGCGGCAGCCCCAGCATTTT
CDR3: CASSPSPGRQPQHF

size: -
V: TRBV7-2
D: -
J: TRBJ2-7
DNA: TGTGCCAGCAGCGGCGGGACGCCACCCTACGAGCAGTACTTC
CDR3: CASSGGTPPYEQYF

size: -
V: TRBV29-1
D: -
J: TRBJ2-7
DNA: TGCAGCGGAAGGGGCCACGAGCAGTACTTC
CDR3: CSGRGHEQYF

size: many
V: TRBV7-7
D: TRBD1
J: TRBJ1-6
DNA: TGTGCCAGCAGCGGAACGAAGACAGGGCCCAATTCACCCCTCCACTTT
CDR3: CASSGTKTGPNSPLHF

size: once
V: TRBV24-1
D: TRBD1
J: TRBJ2-3
DNA: TGTGCCAGCAGTACAGGGGGCGATCACACAGATACGCAGTATTTT
CDR3: CASSTGGDHTDTQYF

size: -
V: TRBV15
D: TRBD1
J: TRBJ2-7
DNA: TGTGCCACCAGCAGTGCCCCGTCCGGGACAGGGCCCTACGAGCAGTACTTC
CDR3: CATSSAPSGTGPYEQYF

size: -
V: TRBV5-5
D: TRBD2
J: TRBJ2-7
DNA: TGTGCCAGCAGCTTGGTAGCACTAGCGGGCTCAGGAAGCCCCTACGAGCAGTACTTC
CDR3: CASSLVALAGSGSPYEQYF

size: many
V: TRBV29-1
D: -
J: TRBJ1-6
DNA: TGCAGCGTTACTGAGGGCGGTTTATCACCCCTCCACTTT
CDR3: CSVTEGGLSPLHF

size: few
V: TRBV7-8
D: -
J: TRBJ2-5
DNA: TGTGCCAGCAGCCAAGATCCCCAGTTGGGGGAGACCCAGTACTTC
CDR3: CASSQDPQLGETQYF

size: few
V: TRBV25-1
D: -
J: TRBJ2-3
DNA: TGTGCCAGCAACTCACCCGGGACTAGCACAGATACGCAGTATTTT
CDR3: CASNSPGTSTDTQYF

size: -
V: TRBV25-1
D: TRBD1
J: TRBJ2-7
DNA: TGTGCCAGCAGTGGGGGTTCAGGGCCCGGGGGACAGGGATACGAGCAGTACTTC
CDR3: CASSGGSGPGGQGYEQYF

size: -
V: TRBV10-3
D: -
J: TRBJ1-1
DNA: TGTGCCAGAAGTGAGTCGTACAGGAACACTGAAGCTTTCTTT
CDR3: CARSESYRNTEAFF

size: once
V: TRBV2
D: -
J: TRBJ1-5
DNA: TGTGCCAGCAGAACCGAGGAGACCCAGCATTTT
CDR3: CASRTEETQHF

size: -
V: TRBV6-1
D: -
J: TRBJ1-4
DNA: TGTGCCAGCAGACAAAGGGGACACGTGAATGAAAAACTGTTTTTT
CDR3: CASRQRGHVNEKLFF

size: few
V: TRBV7-2
D: -
J: TRBJ1-5
DNA: TGTGCCAGCAGCTTCTCAGGGAGCCCGCAGCCCCAGCATTTT
CDR3: CASSFSGSPQPQHF

size: many
V: TRBV11-2
D: -
J: TRBJ1-3
DNA: TGTGCCAGCAGCTTTGTTGCTCCCTTATCCGGAAACACCATATATTTT
CDR3: CASSFVAPLSGNTIYF

size: -
V: TRBV15
D: -
J: TRBJ2-1
DNA: TGTGCCACCAGTGACCGTGGGACTGCTATTGAGCTGTTCTTC
CDR3: CATSDRGTAIELFF

size: many
V: TRBV29-1
D: -
J: TRBJ1-2
DNA: TGCAGCGCCGGCAGGCCCCTGGATGGCTATGGCTACACCTTC
CDR3: CSAGRPLDGYGYTF

size: many
V: TRBV12-3/TRBV12-4
D: -
J: TRBJ2-7
DNA: TGTGCCAGCAGGGGCCCGCTCACCTCGAGCGAGCAGTACTTC
CDR3: CASRGPLTSSEQYF

size: once
V: TRBV3-1
D: TRBD1
J: TRBJ2-2
DNA: TGTGCCAGCAGCTCAACTTCAGGGGGCCTGGTCGACACCGGGGAGCTGTTTTTT
CDR3: CASSSTSGGLVDTGELFF

size: many
V: TRBV29-1
D: TRBD2
J: TRBJ2-7
DNA: TGCAGCGTGGACGAAGCGGGAGATTCCTACGAGCAGTACTTC
CDR3: CSVDEAGDSYEQYF

size: many
V: TRBV7-9
D: TRBD1
J: TRBJ1-1
DNA: TGTGCCAGCAGTTCGAATACAGGGGGCAGGACTGAAGCTTTCTTT
CDR3: CASSSNTGGRTEAFF

size: -
V: TRBV7-2
D: TRBD1
J: TRBJ1-2
DNA: TGTGCCAGCAGCTTAGACTGGACAGGGGCAGGGCGGAATGGCTACACCTTC
CDR3: CASSLDWTGAGRNGYTF

size: once
V: TRBV2
D: TRBD1
J: TRBJ1-5
DNA: TGTGCCAGCTGGGCGACAGGGGGCGCGGGACAGCCCCAGCATTTT
CDR3: CASWATGGAGQPQHF

size: many
V: TRBV5-8
D: -
J: TRBJ1-2
DNA: TGTGCCAGCAGCTTGGACTTCTATGGCTACACCTTC
CDR3: CASSLDFYGYTF

size: many
V: TRBV12-3/TRBV12-4
D: TRBD1
J: TRBJ1-3
DNA: TGTGCCAGCAGCTCGGGACAGGGGGCTAGAAACACCATATATTTT
CDR3: CASSSGQGARNTIYF

size: -
V: TRBV10-3
D: TRBD1
J: TRBJ1-2
DNA: TGTGCCATCAGTGAACCCCAGGACAGGGCGTCAGGCTACACCTTC
CDR3: CAISEPQDRASGYTF

size: -
V: TRBV4-3
D: -
J: TRBJ1-2
DNA: TGCGCCAGCAGCCAAGGGCGCGGACTCATTTATGGCTACACCTTC
CDR3: CASSQGRGLIYGYTF

size: -
V: TRBV2
D: TRBD1
J: TRBJ1-1
DNA: TGTGCCAGCAGTCGAGCTCCAGGGGGGCAGGGTGAAGCTTTATTT
CDR3: CASSRAPGGQGEALF

size: -
V: TRBV10-1
D: TRBD1
J: TRBJ2-5
DNA: TGCGCCAGCAGATGGACAGGGGGACGCCAAGAGACCCAGTACTTC
CDR3: CASRWTGGRQETQYF

size: many
V: TRBV12-3/TRBV12-4
D: -
J: TRBJ1-4
DNA: TGTGCCAGCAGCCCCGGACGGGATGAAAAACTGTTTTTT
CDR3: CASSPGRDEKLFF

size: once
V: TRBV7-9
D: -
J: TRBJ1-6
DNA: TGTGCCAGCAGCAACGGGGGATGGCATTCACCCCTCCACTTT
CDR3: CASSNGGWHSPLHF

size: many
V: TRBV6-5
D: -
J: TRBJ2-2
DNA: TGTGCCAGCACCATACAGTCCACCGGGGAGCTGTTTTTT
CDR3: CASTIQSTGELFF

size: many
V: TRBV5-6
D: -
J: TRBJ1-2
DNA: TGTGCCAGCAGCATCGACAGGCGAGCTAACTATGGCTACACCTTC
CDR3: CASSIDRRANYGYTF

size: few
V: TRBV6-5
D: -
J: TRBJ2-7
DNA: TGTGCCAGCAGCGACGACATCTCCTACGAGCAGTACTTC
CDR3: CASSDDISYEQYF